These 30 T cell receptor beta chains originate from one sample sequenced in a study of CD8 T cells in ankylosing spondylitis. Via MiXCR, TCRdb re-called the 5' RACE reads, giving one row per CDR3 protein. Of about 200,000 distinct CDR3 sequences listed, around 13% were seen once; the top ten hold 16%. What was sequenced was blood, either unsorted or a sorted T cell fraction (not recorded which). These receptors all come from a male donor with ankylosing spondylitis or in good health (not recorded which).

This chain links TRBV6-1 with TRBJ1-5; D unclear. Germline V gene data show CDR1 as MNHNS and CDR2 as SASEGT. Trimming shortened V by 8 bases and J by 0 bases, and 8 bases separated the two germline ends. The CDR3 has 13 residues. CDR3 in amino acids: CASVVNSNQPQHF. CDR3 sequence (DNA): TGTGCCAGCGTGGTGAATAGCAATCAGCCCCAGCATTTT.

This clonotype showed up just a few times. This sequence joins TRBV11-2 and TRBJ2-1; 12 positions match TRBD2. This CDR3 contains 18 residues. Germline trimming cut 5 bases from V and 9 bases from J; bases unmatched to any gene: 17. Germline V gene data show CDR1 as SGHAT and CDR2 as FQNNGV. The CDR3 region is CASSPSITGTSGQFEQFF. DNA for the CDR3: TGTGCCAGCAGCCCCTCAATAACCGGGACTAGCGGGCAATTTGAGCAGTTCTTC. The entire variable domain, with the rest obtained from reference TRBV11-2 and TRBJ2-1, is as follows: EAGVAQSPRYKIIEKRQSVAFWCNPISGHATLYWYQQILGQGPKLLIQFQNNGVVDDSQLPKDRFSAERLKGVDSTLKIQPAKLEDSAVYLCASSPSITGTSGQFEQFFGPGTRLTVL.

V gene TRBV5-1 combines with J gene TRBJ2-5, with TRBD2 identical over 15 bases. There are 17 residues in the CDR3. Trimming cost V 4 bases and J 4 bases; bases outside gene matches: 8. Germline V CDR1 and CDR2: SGHRS, YFSETQ. DNA of the CDR3: TGCGCCAGCAGCCTGGGACTAGCGGGGGGTGCAGGAGAGACCCAGTACTTC. Protein product: CASSLGLAGGAGETQYF.

This clonotype was found a few times. The DNA for the CDR3 is TGCAGTGCTAGTCCGGGAGCCTCCCAAGGCACAGATACGCAGTATTTT. Encoded protein: CSASPGASQGTDTQYF. The chain combines TRBV20-1 with TRBJ2-3; a weak D match, TRBD2 (6 bases). CDR1 and CDR2 from the germline V gene are DFQATT and SNEGSKA (reference sequence). The CDR3 spans 16 residues. V lost 3 bases and J lost 1, with 17 bases in between.

Ten or more counts support this clonotype. The rearrangement joins TRBV4-1 to TRBJ1-1; 7 bases are a match to TRBD1. Germline V gene lookup returns CDR1 MGHRA and CDR2 YSYEKL. CDR3 size: 15 residues. The J segment lost 4 bases and the V segment lost 1 base, leaving 6 bases of the junction unmatched. CDR3 nucleotide sequence: TGCGCCAGCAGCCAAGGGGACAGCGGCGGCACTGAAGCTTTCTTT. Encoded protein: CASSQGDSGGTEAFF.

This clonotype was seen more than once but under ten times. The chain joins TRBV5-1 to TRBJ2-7, with 7 bases matching TRBD1. The germline V gene has CDR1 SGHRS and CDR2 YFSETQ. The CDR3 loop spans 13 amino acids. Trimming took 4 bases from V and 3 from J; bases not matched to a gene: 4. Here the CDR3 DNA reads TGCGCCAGCAGCCAAGGGGGCCTCTACGAGCAGTACTTC. It yields the protein CASSQGGLYEQYF.

This rearrangement joins TRBV11-2 to TRBJ2-1, with TRBD2 matching 10 bases. This CDR3 has 15 residues. Germline trimming cut 5 bases from V and 6 bases from J; bases unmatched to any gene: 7. CDR1 is SGHAT, CDR2 FQNNGV, per germline. The CDR3 DNA reads TGTGCCAGCAGCCTAGGACTAGCGGTCGTCAATGAGCAGTTCTTC. Protein: CASSLGLAVVNEQFF.

This clonotype has only a few counts. This rearrangement joins TRBV11-2 to TRBJ1-2; 8 bases map to TRBD1. Germline V CDR1 and CDR2: SGHAT, FQNNGV. Germline trimming cut 5 bases from V and 4 bases from J; bases unmatched to any gene: 15. The CDR3 runs to 17 residues. CDR3 bases: TGTGCCAGCAGCCCCCTACGGTCAGGGGGCCGCTCCTATGGCTACACCTTC. Its translation: CASSPLRSGGRSYGYTF.

This clonotype was seen a handful of times. This rearrangement joins TRBV5-8 to TRBJ2-7; either TRBD1 or TRBD2 may fit D (5 bases each). This CDR3 contains 13 residues. The V end was cut by 2 bases, the J end by 3 bases, with 9 bases between. Germline lookup yields CDR1 SGHTS and CDR2 YDEGEE. Here the CDR3 reads CASSFGTIYEQYF. The CDR3 DNA reads TGTGCCAGCAGCTTCGGGACGATCTACGAGCAGTACTTC.

The rearrangement uses TRBV6-2 or TRBV6-3 and TRBJ2-7; no clear D. V was pared by 6 bases and J by 0 bases, with 15 bases between. The CDR3 is 15 residues long. Germline CDR1 and CDR2: MNHEY and SVGEGT. The CDR3 loop reads CASSHTPLASYEQYF. The CDR3 nucleotides are TGTGCCAGCAGCCACACACCCCTCGCCTCCTACGAGCAGTACTTC.

This clonotype was counted a few times. The chain carries TRBV20-1 and TRBJ1-1; perhaps TRBD1 as D (5 bases). Germline CDR1 DFQATT, CDR2 SNEGSKA (reference sequence). There are 14 residues in the CDR3. Trimming shortened V by 6 bases and J by 7 bases, and 21 bases separated the two germline ends. The CDR3 region has the DNA TGCAGTGCCAGGGCAGGGAGAAGTTGGAGTGAAGCTTTCTTT. As protein: CSARAGRSWSEAFF.

This clonotype was seen a handful of times. This CDR3 is CAPRPSSTDTQYF. DNA for the CDR3: TGTGCCCCACGACCTTCTAGCACAGATACGCAGTATTTT. The chain joins TRBV2 to TRBJ2-3, with D uncertain. Per germline, CDR1 SNHLY and CDR2 FYNNEI. V dropped 11 bases and J dropped 0 bases, with 12 bases sitting between them. The CDR3 totals 13 residues.

This sequence joins TRBV27 and TRBJ2-7, with a weak D call TRBD1 (5 bases). Deletions cut 6 bases from V and 4 bases from J, with 13 bases between. Germline V CDR1 and CDR2: MNHEY, SMNVEV (reference sequence). The CDR3 runs 13 residues. The CDR3 sequence is CASSQGQWYEQYF. CDR3 coding DNA: TGTGCCAGCAGCCAGGGTCAGTGGTACGAGCAGTACTTC.

This clonotype was counted at least ten times. J is TRBJ2-5 and V is TRBV12-3 or TRBV12-4; D is uncertain. The CDR3 runs 11 residues. V was trimmed by 6 bases and J by 6 bases, leaving 8 bases between them. The CDR3, as DNA: TGTGCCAGCAGGGGTGGGAAGACCCAGTACTTC. Protein sequence: CASRGGKTQYF.

The rearrangement joins TRBV2 to TRBJ1-1; no clear D gene. CDR3 length: 10 residues. Trimming stripped 2 bases from V and 10 bases from J, with 5 bases between. In germline, CDR1 is SNHLY, CDR2 FYNNEI. CDR3 sequence (DNA): TGTGCCAGCAGTGAATTGGGAGCTTTCTTT. Translation gives CASSELGAFF.

The chain uses TRBV4-2 and TRBJ2-6, with no clear D. The CDR3 consists of 16 residues. The ends were cut back, 0 bases at V and 0 bases at J, with 6 bases in the middle. Germline V gene data show CDR1 as LGHNA and CDR2 as YNFKEQ. The CDR3 bases are TGTGCCAGCAGCCAAGAAAGGGCCTCTGGGGCCAACGTCCTGACTTTC. Translation: CASSQERASGANVLTF.

The chain recombines TRBV11-2 with TRBJ2-1; 8 bases match TRBD2. J was trimmed by 4 bases and V by 1 base; bases with no gene match: 6. This CDR3 has 16 amino acids. The germline CDR1 and CDR2 sequences are SGHAT and FQNNGV. CDR3 nucleotide sequence: TGTGCCAGCAGCTTAGCCTCGGCGGGGGGATACAATGAGCAGTTCTTC. Translating it yields CASSLASAGGYNEQFF.

Only a few counts were recorded for this clonotype. The chain joins TRBV7-9 to TRBJ2-5; D is undetermined. This CDR3 region has 13 residues. V shed 3 bases and J shed 4 bases, with 9 bases lying between them. Per the germline V gene, CDR1 is SEHNR and CDR2 is FQNEAQ (reference sequence). The CDR3 region is CASSFFGVETQYF. DNA for the CDR3: TGTGCCAGCAGCTTTTTTGGGGTAGAGACCCAGTACTTC.

This clonotype was recorded many times. The chain recombines TRBV3-1 with TRBJ2-1; 7 nucleotides align to TRBD2. This CDR3 is 15 amino acids long. Germline lookup yields CDR1 LGHDT and CDR2 YNNKEL (reference sequence). The J segment lost 5 bases and the V segment lost 4 bases, leaving 8 bases of the junction unmatched. The CDR3 nucleotides are TGTGCCAGCAGCCCGTGGCGGGAGACGGACAATGAGCAGTTCTTC. Protein product: CASSPWRETDNEQFF.

The chain combines TRBV11-2 with TRBJ2-7; D might be TRBD1 (6 bases). The CDR3 has 15 amino acids. Trimming shortened V by 0 bases and J by 2 bases, and 11 bases separated the two germline ends. In germline, CDR1 is SGHAT, CDR2 FQNNGV. The CDR3 bases are TGTGCCAGCAGCTTAGAGCCAGGGGAACCCTACGAGCAGTACTTC. Translation gives CASSLEPGEPYEQYF.

This rearrangement joins TRBV12-3 or TRBV12-4 to TRBJ2-1, with 8 bases fitting TRBD2. The ends lost 2 bases at V and 4 bases at J; junction bases unmatched: 4. CDR3 length: 15 residues. The chain's CDR3 is CASSLSGRPYNEQFF. The DNA of the CDR3 is TGTGCCAGCAGTTTAAGCGGGAGACCTTACAATGAGCAGTTCTTC.

V usage is TRBV19 and J usage is TRBJ2-1; no definite D call. V was cut by 5 bases and J by 8 bases, with 7 bases left in between. Germline V lookup: CDR1 LNHDA, CDR2 SQIVND (reference sequence). This CDR3 has 11 residues. The CDR3 loop is CASSVQYEQFF. CDR3 DNA: TGTGCCAGTAGTGTACAGTATGAGCAGTTCTTC.

The table lists this clonotype with many counts. CDR3 region: CSVEGTSGRYEQYF. CDR3 DNA sequence: TGCAGCGTTGAAGGGACTAGCGGGAGGTACGAGCAGTACTTC. The V call is TRBV29-1, the J call TRBJ2-7, with TRBD2 matching over 14 bases. J was trimmed by 4 bases and V by 1 base; bases with no gene match: 0. The CDR3 covers 14 residues. The germline gives CDR1 SQVTM, CDR2 ANQGSEA.

The chain couples TRBV19 to TRBJ2-7, with TRBD2 matching over 7 bases. CDR1 LNHDA and CDR2 SQIVND come from the germline V gene (reference sequence). The CDR3 length is 15 residues. V gave up 5 bases and J gave up 2 bases; unmatched junction bases: 9. DNA for the CDR3: TGTGCCAGTAGTCCCCTGCCCGGGGGGACCTACGAGCAGTACTTC. Translation: CASSPLPGGTYEQYF.

This clonotype was observed a few times. The chain has TRBV6-5 and TRBJ2-7; D is unclear. CDR1 and CDR2 (germline): MNHEY, SVGAGI. CDR3 length: 12 amino acids. The V gene lost 4 bases and the J gene lost 5 bases, with 9 bases spanning the gap. CDR3 residues: CASSSTLDEQYF. The CDR3 DNA reads TGTGCCAGCAGTTCCACCCTTGACGAGCAGTACTTC.

The rearrangement links TRBV24-1 to TRBJ2-3, with D possibly being TRBD2 (5 bases). The CDR3 is made up of 16 amino acids. The germline CDR1 and CDR2 sequences are KGHDR and SFDVKD. V was clipped by 2 bases and J by 4 bases, with 15 bases between them. The CDR3 protein is CATSDYTGNSPDTQYF. The CDR3 DNA reads TGTGCCACCAGTGATTATACCGGGAATTCCCCAGATACGCAGTATTTT.

Only a few counts were recorded for this clonotype. The rearrangement uses TRBV9 and TRBJ2-1; 7 bases match TRBD2. This CDR3 region has 14 residues. Germline CDR1 SGDLS, CDR2 YYNGEE. J lost 8 bases, V lost 7 bases, and 12 bases had no gene match. The CDR3 is CASGEAGPFHEQFF. The CDR3 coding sequence is TGTGCCAGCGGCGAAGCGGGGCCGTTTCATGAGCAGTTCTTC.

The DNA for the CDR3 is TGTGCCAGCAGTGGACAGGGTAGTACAGATACGCAGTATTTT. Amino acid sequence: CASSGQGSTDTQYF. The gene calls are TRBV2 and TRBJ2-3, with TRBD1 matching over 7 bases. Germline lookup yields CDR1 SNHLY and CDR2 FYNNEI. After removal of 4 bases from V and 3 bases from J, the junction contained 4 bases not matched to a gene. This CDR3 has 14 amino acids.

The chain combines TRBV6-5 with TRBJ1-1; tentative D call: TRBD1 (5 bases). This CDR3 region has 15 residues. The germline V gene encodes CDR1 MNHEY and CDR2 SVGAGI. V was pared by 2 bases and J by 1 base, with 11 bases between. CDR3 protein: CASSYLGGSNTEAFF. Written as DNA, the CDR3 is TGTGCCAGCAGTTACCTCGGGGGGTCGAACACTGAAGCTTTCTTT.

The rearrangement links TRBV7-9 to TRBJ2-7; 7 bases align to TRBD1. The CDR3 sequence is 12 residues long. The V and J ends lost 8 bases and 2 bases, in that order; junction bases with no gene match: 3. CDR1 SEHNR and CDR2 FQNEAQ come from the germline V gene (reference sequence). CDR3 in amino acids: CASGTVPYEQYF. The CDR3 coding sequence is TGTGCCAGCGGGACAGTACCCTACGAGCAGTACTTC.